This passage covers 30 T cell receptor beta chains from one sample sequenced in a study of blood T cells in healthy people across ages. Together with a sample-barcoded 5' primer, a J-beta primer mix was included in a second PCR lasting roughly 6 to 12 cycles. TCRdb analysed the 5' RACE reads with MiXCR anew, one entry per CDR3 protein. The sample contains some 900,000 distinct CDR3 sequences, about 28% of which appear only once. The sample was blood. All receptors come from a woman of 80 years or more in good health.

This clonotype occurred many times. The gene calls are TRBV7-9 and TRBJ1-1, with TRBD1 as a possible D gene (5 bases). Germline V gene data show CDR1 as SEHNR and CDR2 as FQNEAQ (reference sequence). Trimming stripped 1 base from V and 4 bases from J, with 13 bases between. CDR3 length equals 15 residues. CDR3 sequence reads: CASSLVGGVGTEAFF. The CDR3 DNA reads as TGTGCCAGCAGCTTAGTTGGAGGGGTCGGCACTGAAGCTTTCTTT. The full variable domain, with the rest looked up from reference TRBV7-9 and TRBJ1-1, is DTGVSQNPRHKITKRGQNVTFRCDPISEHNRLYWYRQTLGQGPEFLTYFQNEAQLEKSRLLSDRFSAERPKGSFSTLEIQRTEQGDSAMYLCASSLVGGVGTEAFFGQGTRLTVV.

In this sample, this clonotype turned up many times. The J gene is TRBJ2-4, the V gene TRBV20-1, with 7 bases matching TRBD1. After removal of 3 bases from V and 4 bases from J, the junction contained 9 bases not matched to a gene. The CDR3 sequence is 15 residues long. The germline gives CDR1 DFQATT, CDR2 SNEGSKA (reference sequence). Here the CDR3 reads CSASQGGQIKNIQYF. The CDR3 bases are TGCAGTGCTAGCCAAGGGGGCCAGATTAAAAACATTCAGTACTTC.

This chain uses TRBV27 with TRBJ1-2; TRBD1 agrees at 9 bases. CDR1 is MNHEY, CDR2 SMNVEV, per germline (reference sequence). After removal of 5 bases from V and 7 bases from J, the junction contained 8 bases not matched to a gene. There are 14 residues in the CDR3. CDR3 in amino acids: CASSRTGTGSGYTF. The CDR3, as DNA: TGTGCCAGCAGTAGAACCGGGACAGGGAGTGGCTACACCTTC.

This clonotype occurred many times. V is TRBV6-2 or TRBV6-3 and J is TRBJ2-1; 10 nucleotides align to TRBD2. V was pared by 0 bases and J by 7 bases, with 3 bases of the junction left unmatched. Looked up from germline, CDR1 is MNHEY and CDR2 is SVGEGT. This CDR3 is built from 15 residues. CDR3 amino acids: CASSYSSSGGNEQFF. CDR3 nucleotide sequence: TGTGCCAGCAGTTACTCTTCTAGCGGGGGAAATGAGCAGTTCTTC.

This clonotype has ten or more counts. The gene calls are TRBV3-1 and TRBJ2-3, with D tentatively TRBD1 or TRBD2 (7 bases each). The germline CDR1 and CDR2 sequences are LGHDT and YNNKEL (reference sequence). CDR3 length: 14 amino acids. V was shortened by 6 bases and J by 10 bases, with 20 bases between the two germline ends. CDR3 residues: CASRGGGSVESQYF. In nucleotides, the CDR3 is TGTGCCAGCAGGGGAGGGGGCTCGGTGGAGTCGCAGTATTTT.

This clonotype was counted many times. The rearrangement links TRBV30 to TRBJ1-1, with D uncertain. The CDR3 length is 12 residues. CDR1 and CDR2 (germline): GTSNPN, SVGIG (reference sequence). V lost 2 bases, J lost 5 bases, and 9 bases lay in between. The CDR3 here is CAWSRGRTEAFF. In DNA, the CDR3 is TGTGCCTGGAGTAGAGGTAGAACTGAAGCTTTCTTT.

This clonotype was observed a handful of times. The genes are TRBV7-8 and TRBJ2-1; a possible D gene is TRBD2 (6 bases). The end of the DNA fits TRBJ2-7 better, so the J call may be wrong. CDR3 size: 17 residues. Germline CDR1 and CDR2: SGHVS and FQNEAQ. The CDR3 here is CASSSRVAGSSYNEQYF. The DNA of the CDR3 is TGTGCCAGCAGCTCCCGGGTCGCGGGAAGCTCCTACAATGAGCAGTACTTC.

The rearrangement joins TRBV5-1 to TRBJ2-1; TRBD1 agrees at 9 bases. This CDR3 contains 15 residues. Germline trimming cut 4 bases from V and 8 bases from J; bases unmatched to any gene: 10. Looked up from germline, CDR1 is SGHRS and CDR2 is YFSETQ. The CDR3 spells CASSLGTGKVDEQFF. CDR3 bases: TGCGCCAGCAGCCTCGGGACAGGGAAGGTAGATGAGCAGTTCTTC.

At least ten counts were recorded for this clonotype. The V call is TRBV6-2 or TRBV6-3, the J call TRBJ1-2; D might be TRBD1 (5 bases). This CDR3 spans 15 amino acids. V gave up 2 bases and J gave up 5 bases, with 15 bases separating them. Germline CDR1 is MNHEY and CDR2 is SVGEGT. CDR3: CASSYMGTEYYGYTF. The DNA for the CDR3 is TGTGCCAGCAGTTACATGGGGACGGAATATTATGGCTACACCTTC.

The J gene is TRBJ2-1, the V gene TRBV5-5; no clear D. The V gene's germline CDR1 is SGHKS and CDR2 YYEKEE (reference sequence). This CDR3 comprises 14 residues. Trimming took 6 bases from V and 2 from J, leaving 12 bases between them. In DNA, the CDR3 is TGTGCCAGCACGACCTACACCCCCTACAATGAGCAGTTCTTC. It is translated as CASTTYTPYNEQFF. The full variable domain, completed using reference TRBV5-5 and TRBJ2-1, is DAGVTQSPTHLIKTRGQQVTLRCSPISGHKSVSWYQQVLGQGPQFIFQYYEKEERGRGNFPDRFSARQFPNYSSELNVNALLLGDSALYLCASTTYTPYNEQFFGPGTRLTVL.

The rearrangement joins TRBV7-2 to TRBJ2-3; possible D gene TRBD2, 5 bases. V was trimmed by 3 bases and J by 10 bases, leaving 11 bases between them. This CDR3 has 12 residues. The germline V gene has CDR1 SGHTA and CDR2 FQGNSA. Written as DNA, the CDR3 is TGTGCCAGCAGCTTGTTCGGGAAGGCGCAGTATTTT. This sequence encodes CASSLFGKAQYF. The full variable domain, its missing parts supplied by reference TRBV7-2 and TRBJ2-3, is GAGVSQSPSNKVTEKGKDVELRCDPISGHTALYWYRQSLGQGLEFLIYFQGNSAPDKSGLPSDRFSAERTGGSVSTLTIQRTQQEDSAVYLCASSLFGKAQYFGPGTRLTVL.

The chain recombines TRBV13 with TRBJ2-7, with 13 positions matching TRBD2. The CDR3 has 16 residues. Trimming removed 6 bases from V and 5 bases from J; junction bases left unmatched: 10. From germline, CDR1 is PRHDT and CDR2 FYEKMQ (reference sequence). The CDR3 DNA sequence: TGTGCCAGCAGTGCCACCTTAGGACTAGCGGGAGACGAGCAGTACTTC. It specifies CASSATLGLAGDEQYF.

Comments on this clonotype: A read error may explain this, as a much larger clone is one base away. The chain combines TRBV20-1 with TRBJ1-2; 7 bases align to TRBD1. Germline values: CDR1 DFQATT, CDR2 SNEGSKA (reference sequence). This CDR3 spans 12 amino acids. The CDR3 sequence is CSTDRAGGGHTF. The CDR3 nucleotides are TGCAGCACAGACAGGGCTGGAGGTGGCCACACCTTC.

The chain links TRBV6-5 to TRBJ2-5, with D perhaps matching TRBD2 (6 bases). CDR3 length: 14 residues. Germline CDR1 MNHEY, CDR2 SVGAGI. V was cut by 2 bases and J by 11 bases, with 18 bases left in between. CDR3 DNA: TGTGCCAGCAGTTACAAGGGCGGGGCCAATGAGCAGTACTTC. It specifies CASSYKGGANEQYF.

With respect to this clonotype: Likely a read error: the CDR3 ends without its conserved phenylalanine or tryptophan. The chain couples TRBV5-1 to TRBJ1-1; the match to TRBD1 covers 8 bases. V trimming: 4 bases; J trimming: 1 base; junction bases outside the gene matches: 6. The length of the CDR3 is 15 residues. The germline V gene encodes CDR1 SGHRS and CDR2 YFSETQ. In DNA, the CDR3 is TGCGCCAGCAGCCCCCCGGACAGGGAGAACACTGAAGCTTTCTCT. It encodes CASSPPDRENTEAFS.

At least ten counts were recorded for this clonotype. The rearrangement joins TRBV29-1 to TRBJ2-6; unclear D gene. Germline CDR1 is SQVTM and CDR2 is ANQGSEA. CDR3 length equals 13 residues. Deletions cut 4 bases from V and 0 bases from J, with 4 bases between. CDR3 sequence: CSVGLSGANVLTF. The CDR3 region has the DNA TGCAGCGTTGGGCTCTCTGGGGCCAACGTCCTGACTTTC.

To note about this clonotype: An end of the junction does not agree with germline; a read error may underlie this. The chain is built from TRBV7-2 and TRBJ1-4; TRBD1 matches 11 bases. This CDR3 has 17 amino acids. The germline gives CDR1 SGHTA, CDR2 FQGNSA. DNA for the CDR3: TGTGCCAACAGCTTAGCGGGACAGGGGGTGATGGGTGAAAAACTGTTTTTT. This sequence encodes CANSLAGQGVMGEKLFF.

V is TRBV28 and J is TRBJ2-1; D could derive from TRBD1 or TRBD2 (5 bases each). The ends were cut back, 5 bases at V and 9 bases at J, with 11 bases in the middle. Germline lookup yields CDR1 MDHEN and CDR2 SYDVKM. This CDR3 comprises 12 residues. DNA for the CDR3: TGTGCCAGCAGTCTCCAGAGGGGTGAGCAGTTCTTC. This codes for CASSLQRGEQFF.

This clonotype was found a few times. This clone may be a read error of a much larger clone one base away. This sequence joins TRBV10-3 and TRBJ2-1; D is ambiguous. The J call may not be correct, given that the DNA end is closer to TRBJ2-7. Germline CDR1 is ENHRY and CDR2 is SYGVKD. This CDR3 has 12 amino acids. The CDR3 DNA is TGTGCCATCAGCGCAACTCCCAATGAGCAGTACTTC. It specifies CAISATPNEQYF.

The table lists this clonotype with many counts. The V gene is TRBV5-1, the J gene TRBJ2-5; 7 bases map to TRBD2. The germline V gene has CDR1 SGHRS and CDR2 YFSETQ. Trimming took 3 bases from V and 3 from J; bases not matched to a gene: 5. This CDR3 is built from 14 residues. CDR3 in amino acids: CASSSGGGEETQYF. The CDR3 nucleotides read TGCGCCAGCAGCTCGGGGGGAGGAGAAGAGACCCAGTACTTC. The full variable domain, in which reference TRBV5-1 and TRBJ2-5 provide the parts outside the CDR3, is KAGVTQTPRYLIKTRGQQVTLSCSPISGHRSVSWYQQTPGQGLQFLFEYFSETQRNKGNFPGRFSGRQFSNSRSEMNVSTLELGDSALYLCASSSGGGEETQYFGPGTRLLVL.

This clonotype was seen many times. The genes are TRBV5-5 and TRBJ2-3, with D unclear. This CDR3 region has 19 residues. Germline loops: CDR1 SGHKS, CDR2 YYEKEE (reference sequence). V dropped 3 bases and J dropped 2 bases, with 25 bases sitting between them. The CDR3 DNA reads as TGTGCCAGCAGCTCCCGGCCAGGCACCGGAATTAGTACCACAGATACGCAGTATTTT. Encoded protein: CASSSRPGTGISTTDTQYF. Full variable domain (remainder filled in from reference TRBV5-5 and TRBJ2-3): DAGVTQSPTHLIKTRGQQVTLRCSPISGHKSVSWYQQVLGQGPQFIFQYYEKEERGRGNFPDRFSARQFPNYSSELNVNALLLGDSALYLCASSSRPGTGISTTDTQYFGPGTRLTVL.

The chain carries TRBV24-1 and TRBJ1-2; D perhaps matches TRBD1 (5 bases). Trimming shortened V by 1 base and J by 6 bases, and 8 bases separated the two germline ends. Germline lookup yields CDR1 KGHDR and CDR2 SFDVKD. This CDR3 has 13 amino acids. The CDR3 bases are TGTGCCACCAGTGATTTATCAGGGCATGGCTACACCTTC. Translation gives CATSDLSGHGYTF.

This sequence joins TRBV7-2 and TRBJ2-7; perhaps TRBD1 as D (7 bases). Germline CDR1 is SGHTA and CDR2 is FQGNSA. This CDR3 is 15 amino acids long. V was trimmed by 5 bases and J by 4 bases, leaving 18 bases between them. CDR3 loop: CASSPQTGTGYEQYF. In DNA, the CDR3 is TGTGCCAGCAGCCCTCAGACAGGGACTGGGTACGAGCAGTACTTC. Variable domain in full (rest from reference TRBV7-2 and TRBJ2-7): GAGVSQSPSNKVTEKGKDVELRCDPISGHTALYWYRQSLGQGLEFLIYFQGNSAPDKSGLPSDRFSAERTGGSVSTLTIQRTQQEDSAVYLCASSPQTGTGYEQYFGPGTRLTVT.

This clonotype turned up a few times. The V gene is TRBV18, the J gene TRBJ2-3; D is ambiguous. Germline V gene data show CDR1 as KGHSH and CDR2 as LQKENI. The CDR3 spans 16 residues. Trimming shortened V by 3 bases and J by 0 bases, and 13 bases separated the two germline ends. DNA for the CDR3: TGTGCCAGCTCACCTATGGGGTCAACTAGCACAGATACGCAGTATTTT. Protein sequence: CASSPMGSTSTDTQYF.

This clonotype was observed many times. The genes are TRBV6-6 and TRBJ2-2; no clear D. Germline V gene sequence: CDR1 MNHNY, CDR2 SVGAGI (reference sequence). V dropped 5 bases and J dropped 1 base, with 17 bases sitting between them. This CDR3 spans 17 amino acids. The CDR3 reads CASSRPDNYLNTGELFF. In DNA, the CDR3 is TGTGCCAGCAGTCGTCCTGATAACTATTTGAACACCGGGGAGCTGTTTTTT.

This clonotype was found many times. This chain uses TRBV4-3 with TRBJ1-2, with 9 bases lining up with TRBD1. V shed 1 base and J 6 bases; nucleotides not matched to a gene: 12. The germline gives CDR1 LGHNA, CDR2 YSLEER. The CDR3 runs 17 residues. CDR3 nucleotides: TGCGCCAGCAGCCAAGCCCCGACAGGGGGTAGAAATCATGGCTACACCTTC. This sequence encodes CASSQAPTGGRNHGYTF.

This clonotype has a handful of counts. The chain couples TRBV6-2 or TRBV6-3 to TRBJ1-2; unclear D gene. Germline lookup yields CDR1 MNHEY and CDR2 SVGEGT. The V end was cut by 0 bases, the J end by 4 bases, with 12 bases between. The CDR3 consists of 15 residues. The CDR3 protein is CASSYSGPASYGYTF. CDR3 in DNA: TGTGCCAGCAGTTACTCGGGCCCGGCAAGCTATGGCTACACCTTC.

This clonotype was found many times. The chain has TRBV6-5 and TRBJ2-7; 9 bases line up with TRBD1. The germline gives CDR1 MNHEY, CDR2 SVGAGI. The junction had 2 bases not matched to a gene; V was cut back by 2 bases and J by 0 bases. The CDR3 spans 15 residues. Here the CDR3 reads CASSYTGGVSYEQYF. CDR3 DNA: TGTGCCAGCAGTTACACAGGGGGCGTCTCCTACGAGCAGTACTTC.

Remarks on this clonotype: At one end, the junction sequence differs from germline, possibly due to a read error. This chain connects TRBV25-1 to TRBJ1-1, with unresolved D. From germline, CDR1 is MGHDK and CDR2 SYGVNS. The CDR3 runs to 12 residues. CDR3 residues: CAGSLVESEAFF. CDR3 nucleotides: TGTGCCGGCAGTCTAGTTGAGTCTGAAGCTTTCTTT.

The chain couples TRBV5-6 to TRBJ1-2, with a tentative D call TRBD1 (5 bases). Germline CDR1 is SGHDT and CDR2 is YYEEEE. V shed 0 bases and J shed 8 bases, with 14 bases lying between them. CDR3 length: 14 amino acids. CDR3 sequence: CASSLGQRTGGYTF. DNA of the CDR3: TGTGCCAGCAGCTTGGGACAGCGCACTGGGGGCTACACCTTC.